The rows below give T cell receptor beta chains drawn from one sample of a study of metastatic and nonmetastatic thyroid tumors. Via MiXCR, TCRdb re-called the PCR reads. The sample holds 10,000 to 15,000 clones, 26% seen once. Specimen: tumor tissue. These receptor sequences come from a female donor with papillary thyroid cancer or a benign thyroid nodule (not recorded which). Some clones in this sample may be carry-over from other donors' samples. Both conserved end residues are part of each CDR3. A D gene is named only where the DNA matches it firmly. Size is omitted from some rows. Given values are once, few, many or a class for expanded clones.

D: .; length: 14; J: TRBJ2-7; V: TRBV6-2/TRBV6-3; size: .; DNA: TGTGCCAGCAGTTACGGGACAAACTCCTACGAGCAGTACTTC; CDR3: CASSYGTNSYEQYF
D: TRBD2; length: 14; J: TRBJ2-5; V: TRBV7-8; size: .; DNA: TGTGCCAGCAGCCTCGCCGGCGGGGGAGAGACCCAGTACTTC; CDR3: CASSLAGGGETQYF
D: .; length: 11; J: TRBJ2-7; V: TRBV6-1; size: medium-sized; DNA: TGTGCCAGCAGTAGGGGCTTCGAGCAGTACTTC; CDR3: CASSRGFEQYF
D: .; length: 13; J: TRBJ1-2; V: TRBV19; size: few; DNA: TGTGCCAGTGTTGGCACGGAGGCGCTAGACAACACCTTC; CDR3: CASVGTEALDNTF
D: .; length: 14; J: TRBJ1-1; V: TRBV6-1; size: many; DNA: TGTGCCAGCTCAAAACCCGACCTGAACACTGAAGCTTTCTTT; CDR3: CASSKPDLNTEAFF
D: TRBD1; length: 15; J: TRBJ2-7; V: TRBV5-1; size: .; DNA: TGCGCCAGCAGCTTGGGGACAGGGGGCTTCTACGAGCAGTACTTC; CDR3: CASSLGTGGFYEQYF
D: .; length: 14; J: TRBJ2-7; V: TRBV7-2; size: once; DNA: TGTGCCAGCAGCTTTGGGCAGCCCACCTACGAGCAGTACTTC; CDR3: CASSFGQPTYEQYF
D: .; length: 14; J: TRBJ2-7; V: TRBV6-2/TRBV6-3; size: few; DNA: TGTGCCAGCAGTCTGCGGGCCGATCTATACGAGCAGTACTTC; CDR3: CASSLRADLYEQYF
D: .; length: 15; J: TRBJ1-5; V: TRBV15; size: medium-sized; DNA: TGTGCCACCAGCAGAGGGGAGGAGGGGTTTCAGCCCCAGCATTTT; CDR3: CATSRGEEGFQPQHF
D: TRBD1; length: 16; J: TRBJ2-7; V: TRBV2; size: many; DNA: TGTGCCAGCAGTTCCCATTCAAGGACAGGGGGCTACGAGCAGTACTTC; CDR3: CASSSHSRTGGYEQYF
D: .; length: 14; J: TRBJ2-3; V: TRBV9; size: many; DNA: TGTGCCAGCAGCGTAAGGTACGGGGCAGATACGCAGTATTTT; CDR3: CASSVRYGADTQYF
D: .; length: 14; J: TRBJ1-1; V: TRBV28; size: few; DNA: TGTGCCAGCTTTGGACATGCCTCGAACACTGAAGCTTTCTTT; CDR3: CASFGHASNTEAFF
D: .; length: 16; J: TRBJ1-3; V: TRBV11-2; size: many; DNA: TGTGCCAGCAGCTTTAGGGGACTGGACTCTGGAAACACCATATATTTT; CDR3: CASSFRGLDSGNTIYF
D: .; length: 12; J: TRBJ2-3; V: TRBV5-6; size: .; DNA: TGTGCCAGCAGCTTGGGAGTCCGCGCGCAGTATTTT; CDR3: CASSLGVRAQYF
D: .; length: 14; J: TRBJ2-7; V: TRBV10-3; size: medium-sized; DNA: TGTGCCATCAGGTCGGCGGCAGGGGCCAACGAGCAGTACTTC; CDR3: CAIRSAAGANEQYF
D: .; length: 12; J: TRBJ2-7; V: TRBV20-1; size: many; DNA: TGCAGTGCACGACTTCTAGCTAGCGAGCAGTACTTC; CDR3: CSARLLASEQYF
D: TRBD1; length: 13; J: TRBJ1-2; V: TRBV30; size: once; DNA: TGTGCCTGGAGAGCAGGACAGGGAGGAGGCTACACCTTC; CDR3: CAWRAGQGGGYTF
D: TRBD1; length: 12; J: TRBJ1-1; V: TRBV18; size: few; DNA: TGTGCCAGCGGACAGGTGAACACTGAAGCTTTCTTT; CDR3: CASGQVNTEAFF
D: .; length: 15; J: TRBJ2-3; V: TRBV12-3/TRBV12-4; size: .; DNA: TGTGCCAGCAGTTTCCGCGTGCTGAGCACAGATACGCAGTATTTT; CDR3: CASSFRVLSTDTQYF
D: .; length: 17; J: TRBJ1-6; V: TRBV6-5; size: few; DNA: TGTGCCAGCAGTTACTCGCCAGGGCCTTTAGATAATTCACCCCTCCACTTT; CDR3: CASSYSPGPLDNSPLHF
D: TRBD2; length: 16; J: TRBJ2-1; V: TRBV12-3/TRBV12-4; size: many; DNA: TGTGCCAGCAGACGACTAGCGGGAGGCCCCAATGATGTGCAGTTCTTC; CDR3: CASRRLAGGPNDVQFF
D: .; length: 16; J: TRBJ1-2; V: TRBV4-1; size: .; DNA: TGCGCCAGCAGCCATGAGCGAGTGGTACAATTTTATGGCTACACCTTC; CDR3: CASSHERVVQFYGYTF